This note documents a single T cell receptor beta chain sequence. The assay was immunoSEQ multiplex PCR, and TCRdb's table has in-frame clones only and misses some. The sample has approximately 50,000 clones, approximately 90% seen once; the top ten hold about 0.74%. V dropped 5 bases and J dropped 6; count of bases not matched to a gene: 7. The length of the CDR3 is 15 residues. The germline V gene encodes CDR1 SGHVS and CDR2 FNYEAQ. These data belong to a study of control samples from healthy donors and cancer patients. The sequence came from a young man with colorectal cancer. The sample was PBMCs. The chain employs TRBV7-6 and TRBJ1-1, with TRBD1 matching 12 bases. In nucleotides, the CDR3 is TGTGCCAGCAGCGCCAGGGGACAGGGGGCGGCTGAAGCTTTCTTT. The encoded protein is CASSARGQGAAEAFF.